This note documents a single TCR beta chain sequence. Antigen: not known. Naive-designated CD8 cells lacked CD45RO, were positively enriched for CCR7, and omitted terminally differentiated effector memory CD45RA+ cells. These data belong to a study of shared clonotypes between healthy human individuals. General observations from the study: Some naive CD4 clonotypes, around 5%, turned up in common across several donors.

The repertoire was sequenced with immunoSEQ multiplex PCR; TCRdb's copy has only in-frame clones and lacks some. The sample lists nearly 2 million clones, less than 95% occurring once. The CDR3 extends over 13 amino acids. Germline V gene lookup returns CDR1 MDHEN and CDR2 SYDVKM. With 3 bases removed from V and 6 bases from J, the gap between germline ends came to 12 bases. The source material was naive CD8+ T cells sorted from blood. The V gene is TRBV28, the J gene TRBJ2-7; a weak D match, TRBD1 (6 bases). This sequence originates from a man aged 18 to 30 in good health. This CDR3 reads CASSFSGGGEQYF. As DNA, the CDR3 is TGTGCCAGCAGTTTCTCTGGGGGCGGCGAGCAGTACTTC.